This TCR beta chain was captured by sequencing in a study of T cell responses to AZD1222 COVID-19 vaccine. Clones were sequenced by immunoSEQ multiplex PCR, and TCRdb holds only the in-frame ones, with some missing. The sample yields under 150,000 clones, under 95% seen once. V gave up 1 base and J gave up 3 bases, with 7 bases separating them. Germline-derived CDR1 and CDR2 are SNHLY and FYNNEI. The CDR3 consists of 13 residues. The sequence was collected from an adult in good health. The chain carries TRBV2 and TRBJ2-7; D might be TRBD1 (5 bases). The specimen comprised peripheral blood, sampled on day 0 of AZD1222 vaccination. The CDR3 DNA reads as TGTGCCAGCAGTGAAGAAAGGGGCTACGAGCAGTACTTC. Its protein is CASSEERGYEQYF.